The 20 T cell receptor beta chains presented below share a single source sample, sequenced in a study of cytomegalovirus exposure and HLA in healthy donors. The PCR had 60 Vbeta and 13 Jbeta primers. Clones were read by immunoSEQ multiplex PCR, and TCRdb kept only the in-frame ones, dropping some. The sample holds roughly 170,000 clones, over 65% seen once. The specimen sequenced was PBMCs. These receptors all come from a female donor in good health and CMV-seronegative.

V is TRBV7-2 and J is TRBJ1-1; no reliable D call. The CDR3 totals 14 residues. Germline CDR1 SGHTA, CDR2 FQGNSA. V shed 1 base and J shed 2 bases, with 8 bases lying between them. The CDR3 here is CASSLGRGNTEAFF. The CDR3 bases are TGTGCCAGCAGCTTAGGTCGGGGAAACACTGAAGCTTTCTTT.

This chain connects TRBV5-1 to TRBJ1-3; TRBD1 might be the D (5 bases). The germline V and J ends were trimmed by 0 bases and 8 bases, with 15 bases remaining between them. The length of the CDR3 is 15 residues. Germline V gene data show CDR1 as SGHRS and CDR2 as YFSETQ. Written as DNA, the CDR3 is TGCGCCAGCAGCTTGGGTACAGGAATTGGGGACACCATATATTTT. Amino acids: CASSLGTGIGDTIYF.

This sequence joins TRBV6-1 and TRBJ1-4; D gene unclear. The germline CDR1 and CDR2 sequences are MNHNS and SASEGT. The V and J ends lost 3 bases and 7 bases respectively, with 9 bases between them. The CDR3 has 13 residues. The CDR3 loop is CASSENRGEKLFF. CDR3 DNA: TGTGCCAGCAGTGAGAATAGAGGTGAAAAACTGTTTTTT.

CDR3 sequence: CASTGVTGELFF. CDR3 in DNA: TGTGCCTCGACAGGGGTCACCGGGGAGCTGTTTTTT. The chain is built from TRBV30 and TRBJ2-2; TRBD1 aligns across 8 bases. The CDR3 sequence is 12 residues long. Germline values: CDR1 GTSNPN, CDR2 SVGIG (reference sequence). Germline trimming cut 7 bases from V and 4 bases from J; bases unmatched to any gene: 2.

The V call is TRBV6-5, the J call TRBJ1-5, with D uncertain. Deletions cut 0 bases from V and 6 bases from J, with 6 bases between. Germline loops: CDR1 MNHEY, CDR2 SVGAGI. The CDR3 totals 13 residues. CDR3 nucleotides: TGTGCCAGCAGTTACTCGGGGAGTCAGCCCCAGCATTTT. This gives the protein CASSYSGSQPQHF.

The genes are TRBV6-5 and TRBJ1-1; D unclear. The V end was cut by 6 bases, the J end by 1 base, with 9 bases between. The CDR3 loop spans 13 amino acids. Germline CDR1 reads MNHEY; CDR2 reads SVGAGI. CDR3 loop: CASRSSGNTEAFF. The CDR3 DNA is TGTGCCAGCAGATCTTCCGGGAACACTGAAGCTTTCTTT.

The chain uses TRBV7-2 and TRBJ2-1; 11 nucleotides align to TRBD2. Trimming took 8 bases from V and 7 from J; bases not matched to a gene: 7. The germline V gene encodes CDR1 SGHTA and CDR2 FQGNSA. CDR3 size: 14 residues. The CDR3 nucleotides read TGTGCCAGCCGTAGCGGGGGGGCCTGGAATGAGCAGTTCTTC. It is translated as CASRSGGAWNEQFF.

This clone occurred a few times. The CDR3 is CASSAHSFTGPSGANVLTF. CDR3 in DNA: TGTGCCAGCAGCGCACACTCCTTCACAGGGCCCTCTGGGGCCAACGTCCTGACTTTC. This chain joins TRBV7-9 and TRBJ2-6; possible D gene TRBD1, 6 bases. With 5 bases removed from V and 0 bases from J, the gap between germline ends came to 20 bases. CDR1 and CDR2 from the germline V gene are SEHNR and FQNEAQ (reference sequence). This CDR3 contains 19 residues.

The J gene is TRBJ2-7, the V gene TRBV4-2; 9 positions agree with TRBD1. Germline V gene lookup returns CDR1 LGHNA and CDR2 YNFKEQ. J was trimmed by 5 bases and V by 6 bases; bases with no gene match: 8. The CDR3 totals 14 residues. The CDR3 spells CASRTSTGGDEQYF. In DNA form, the CDR3 reads TGTGCCAGCAGGACTTCGACAGGGGGGGACGAGCAGTACTTC.

This clone occurred a few times. The chain uses TRBV5-1 and TRBJ2-5; TRBD1 is a possible D gene (6 bases). The CDR3 sequence is 16 residues long. The ends were cut back, 2 bases at V and 2 bases at J, with 16 bases in the middle. The germline V gene has CDR1 SGHRS and CDR2 YFSETQ. The CDR3 bases are TGCGCCAGCAGCTTATCAGGGGAGAGGGGGCAAGAGACCCAGTACTTC. It is translated as CASSLSGERGQETQYF.

This chain joins TRBV5-4 and TRBJ2-5; possible D gene TRBD1, 5 bases. V lost 4 bases and J lost 5, with 9 bases in between. Germline lookup yields CDR1 SGHNT and CDR2 YYREEE (reference sequence). This CDR3 contains 12 residues. The CDR3 loop is CASSQGLETQYF. The CDR3 DNA sequence: TGTGCCAGCAGCCAGGGTCTGGAGACCCAGTACTTC.

This chain's CDR3 is CASSMGRDNYGYTF. CDR3 sequence (DNA): TGTGCCAGCAGTATGGGCAGGGATAACTATGGCTACACCTTC. V gene TRBV2 combines with J gene TRBJ1-2; D may be TRBD1 (5 bases). V dropped 5 bases and J dropped 1 base, with 11 bases sitting between them. The CDR3 is made up of 14 amino acids. The germline gives CDR1 SNHLY, CDR2 FYNNEI.

This chain uses TRBV2 with TRBJ2-2; the D gene is possibly TRBD1 (6 bases). The germline V gene has CDR1 SNHLY and CDR2 FYNNEI. V lost 8 bases and J lost 7, with 17 bases in between. The length of the CDR3 is 14 residues. The DNA of the CDR3 is TGTGCCAGCGGCCGGACAGTTTTGGTCGGGGAGCTGTTTTTT. Its protein is CASGRTVLVGELFF.

The chain employs TRBV10-3 and TRBJ2-7, with D uncertain. CDR1 and CDR2 from the germline V gene are ENHRY and SYGVKD. CDR3 length equals 13 residues. V was cut by 10 bases and J by 0 bases, with 13 bases left in between. Here the CDR3 reads CATVPPGSYEQYF. CDR3 bases: TGTGCCACCGTACCACCCGGCTCCTACGAGCAGTACTTC.

The chain recombines TRBV7-9 with TRBJ1-1, with 11 bases that match TRBD1. This CDR3 is 15 amino acids long. Germline V lookup: CDR1 SEHNR, CDR2 FQNEAQ (reference sequence). Germline trimming cut 4 bases from V and 8 bases from J; bases unmatched to any gene: 9. CDR3: CASSSAGQGGKEAFF. DNA for the CDR3: TGTGCCAGCAGCTCCGCGGGACAGGGGGGAAAAGAAGCTTTCTTT.

The CDR3 DNA is TGCGCCAGCAGCTTTGGACTAGCCCGCACAGATACGCAGTATTTT. Its translation is CASSFGLARTDTQYF. The chain joins TRBV5-1 to TRBJ2-3, with 8 bases identical to TRBD2. Looked up from germline, CDR1 is SGHRS and CDR2 is YFSETQ. The J segment lost 1 base and the V segment lost 2 bases, leaving 3 bases of the junction unmatched. There are 15 residues in the CDR3.

The chain joins TRBV27 to TRBJ2-7, with 9 bases fitting TRBD1. This CDR3 region has 15 residues. Germline CDR1 reads MNHEY; CDR2 reads SMNVEV (reference sequence). Trimming took 1 base from V and 6 from J; bases not matched to a gene: 7. CDR3 amino acids: CASSLYGTGYTEQYF. The CDR3 nucleotides are TGTGCCAGCAGTTTATACGGGACAGGGTACACCGAGCAGTACTTC.

The V and J genes are TRBV5-4 and TRBJ2-1, with 8 bases lining up with TRBD1. CDR1 and CDR2 from the germline V gene are SGHNT and YYREEE (reference sequence). This CDR3 has 16 residues. V shed 0 bases and J 0 bases; nucleotides not matched to a gene: 2. The CDR3 DNA reads as TGTGCCAGCAGCTTGGGAACAGGGGGCTCCTACAATGAGCAGTTCTTC. It is translated as CASSLGTGGSYNEQFF.

This rearrangement joins TRBV5-1 to TRBJ2-1, with D possibly TRBD2 on 5 matching bases. V was cut by 1 base and J by 2 bases, with 13 bases left in between. Germline V gene lookup returns CDR1 SGHRS and CDR2 YFSETQ. This CDR3 comprises 16 residues. The CDR3 DNA reads TGCGCCAGCAGCTTGATGGTGGGAGTAACCTACAATGAGCAGTTCTTC. Its protein is CASSLMVGVTYNEQFF.

This chain uses TRBV6-5 with TRBJ1-1; perhaps TRBD1 as D (6 bases). The CDR3 loop spans 14 amino acids. The germline gives CDR1 MNHEY, CDR2 SVGAGI. V was clipped by 5 bases and J by 0 bases, with 10 bases between them. The CDR3 loop reads CASSPWTVNTEAFF. In DNA, the CDR3 is TGTGCCAGCAGTCCCTGGACAGTGAACACTGAAGCTTTCTTT.